This is a list of T cell receptor beta chains from one sample in a study of shared clonotypes between healthy human individuals. Clones were sequenced by immunoSEQ multiplex PCR, and TCRdb holds only the in-frame ones, with some missing. This sample has over 2 million clones, with around 95% found just once. The sample comprised naive CD4+ T cells sorted from blood. The receptor source for this set is a man aged 18 to 29 in good health. The CDR3 runs from the conserved cysteine through the conserved F or W. The order of the fields is D gene, J gene, V gene, CDR3 protein, CDR3 DNA. The D gene is left open where the match is weak.

D: NA; J: TRBJ1-1; V: TRBV29-1; CDR3: CSARRNPNTEAFF; DNA: TGCAGCGCGCGACGGAACCCGAACACTGAAGCTTTCTTT
D: TRBD2; J: TRBJ2-5; V: TRBV13; CDR3: CASALAGESRTQYF; DNA: TGTGCCAGCGCACTAGCGGGGGAGTCACGGACCCAGTACTTC
D: NA; J: TRBJ2-1; V: TRBV6-5; CDR3: CASSRWGTEQFF; DNA: TGTGCCAGCAGCAGATGGGGGACTGAGCAGTTCTTC
D: TRBD1; J: TRBJ1-2; V: TRBV5-1; CDR3: CASSAGTDYGYTF; DNA: TGCGCCAGCAGCGCCGGGACAGACTATGGCTACACCTTC
D: NA; J: TRBJ1-2; V: TRBV9; CDR3: CASSVGREDYGYTF; DNA: TGTGCCAGCAGCGTAGGCAGGGAGGACTATGGCTACACCTTC
D: NA; J: TRBJ2-3; V: TRBV6-1; CDR3: CASSVDSTSTDTQYF; DNA: TGTGCCAGCAGTGTTGACTCCACGAGCACAGATACGCAGTATTTT
D: TRBD1; J: TRBJ2-2; V: TRBV6-1; CDR3: CASILRDRAPGELFF; DNA: TGTGCCAGCATTCTCCGGGACAGGGCCCCCGGGGAGCTGTTTTTT
D: NA; J: TRBJ1-6; V: TRBV7-9; CDR3: CASSLGGASSYNSPLHF; DNA: TGTGCCAGCAGCTTAGGAGGCGCGAGCTCCTATAATTCACCCCTCCACTTT
D: TRBD1; J: TRBJ1-5; V: TRBV6-5; CDR3: CASSRDRGALGPQHF; DNA: TGTGCCAGCAGCCGCGACAGGGGGGCCTTAGGGCCCCAGCATTTT
D: NA; J: TRBJ2-3; V: TRBV18; CDR3: CASSPPAGDTDTQYF; DNA: TGTGCCAGCTCACCCCCCGCAGGGGACACAGATACGCAGTATTTT
D: NA; J: TRBJ2-1; V: TRBV11-2; CDR3: CASSLPGWRDGEQFF; DNA: TGTGCCAGCAGCTTACCCGGATGGCGGGATGGGGAGCAGTTCTTC
D: TRBD1; J: TRBJ1-5; V: TRBV28; CDR3: CASSISDRAVQPQHF; DNA: TGTGCCAGCAGTATCTCGGACAGGGCGGTCCAGCCCCAGCATTTT
D: NA; J: TRBJ2-5; V: TRBV10-3; CDR3: CAISESSAFVAQETQYF; DNA: TGTGCCATCAGTGAGTCATCGGCCTTCGTAGCCCAAGAGACCCAGTACTTC